This T cell receptor (beta chain) was sequenced for a study of molecular identifiers for immune sequencing clone quantification. Across the study: Four of five splits of RNA from 20,000 or 100,000 naive CD8 cells were sequenced in replicates.

General study results and limits: Molecules of identical TCR sharing a barcode could underestimate highly expanded clone sizes.

Remarks on this clonotype: The target antigen is unknown. A much bigger clone sits one base away, suggesting this may be a read error.

MiXCR, run by TCRdb on the PCR reads, gives a single entry per CDR3 protein. The repertoire consists of roughly 2,200 distinct CDR3 sequences, with around 24% occurring once and the leading ten covering over 7.5%. The clonotype comes from a human donor in good health. Some libraries in this study had Jurkat cell RNA spiked in. The specimen was naive CD8+ T cells from blood, with Jurkat cell RNA spiked in. The sample's subset: FACS-sorted CD8+CD4-CCR7+CD45RA+ naive T cells.

This CDR3 is CSVKSPRQGFPREQYF. In nucleotides, the CDR3 is TGCAGCGTCAAATCACCGAGACAGGGTTTTCCCCGGGAGCAGTACTTC. The rearrangement links TRBV29-1 to TRBJ2-7, with TRBD1 matching over 7 bases. Germline V gives CDR1 SQVTM, CDR2 ANQGSEA. Trimming took 6 bases from V and 7 from J; bases not matched to a gene: 21. The CDR3 has 16 residues.